The source of this TCR beta chain is a study of cytomegalovirus exposure and HLA in healthy donors. The PCR contained 60 Vbeta and 13 Jbeta primers. Produced via immunoSEQ multiplex PCR; TCRdb's table is partial and in-frame only. The sample has about 130,000 clones; around three quarters are singletons. Germline CDR1 reads MNHEY; CDR2 reads SMNVEV (reference sequence). Trimming left V 6 bases short and J 1 base short, with 15 bases between. The CDR3 sequence is 15 residues long. Input material: PBMCs. The clonotype comes from a man younger than 40 in good health and CMV-seropositive. The chain couples TRBV27 to TRBJ1-1; D is perhaps TRBD1 (5 bases). This CDR3 reads CASRLRRDGNTEAFF. The CDR3 DNA is TGTGCCAGCAGGCTGCGGCGGGACGGGAACACTGAAGCTTTCTTT.